Following are 16 T cell receptor beta chains from one sample sequenced in a study of human T cells and chemical hapten exposure (dated by TCRdb to about 2021). The library was obtained by RACE. The instrument was a NextSeq 500. TCRdb cleaned the public reads at Q25 with fastp, built clones with MiXCR and kept in-frame beta chains. Entries that share a CDR3 protein sequence are merged under the most common genes and DNA. The sample profile shows around 70,000 distinct CDR3 sequences; about 5.7% of them were found once. Around 3.4% of the sample goes to the ten largest clones. Read against the paper, the sample's time point label means: healthy volunteer bleed at 6 weeks. Unfractionated whole blood was collected in Tempus Blood RNA tubes, and total RNA was extracted from that blood. The material sequenced was whole blood. These receptor sequences come from a female donor in good health. Some clones in this sample may be carry-over from other donors' samples.

This clonotype was observed at least ten times. The chain is built from TRBV5-1 and TRBJ2-7, with D perhaps given as TRBD1 or TRBD2 (5 bases each). The CDR3 is made up of 13 amino acids. The V and J ends lost 0 bases and 2 bases respectively, with 6 bases between them. Germline V gene lookup returns CDR1 SGHRS and CDR2 YFSETQ. The CDR3 reads CASSLGDAYEQYF. The CDR3 nucleotides are TGCGCCAGCAGCTTGGGGGACGCCTACGAGCAGTACTTC.

In this sample, this clonotype turned up many times. This chain connects TRBV12-5 to TRBJ2-4, with D unresolved. Trimming shortened V by 6 bases and J by 9 bases, and 9 bases separated the two germline ends. The CDR3 totals 11 residues. Germline V lookup: CDR1 LGHNT, CDR2 FRNRAP. The CDR3: CASGTSSIQYF. The CDR3 DNA is TGTGCTAGTGGCACTTCGTCCATTCAGTACTTC.

This clonotype has only a few counts. CDR3 protein: CAWSDVFEQFF. CDR3 coding DNA: TGTGCCTGGAGTGACGTCTTTGAGCAGTTCTTC. The chain links TRBV30 to TRBJ2-1; D remains ambiguous. The germline gives CDR1 GTSNPN, CDR2 SVGIG (reference sequence). V lost 1 base to trimming and J lost 9 bases, with 7 bases between them. This CDR3 has 11 amino acids.

Many counts were recorded for this clonotype. This chain links TRBV20-1 with TRBJ2-3, with D maybe TRBD1 (6 bases). The CDR3 loop spans 16 amino acids. Trimming took off 0 bases at V and 3 bases at J, with 16 bases between the two ends. Germline CDR1 reads DFQATT; CDR2 reads SNEGSKA (reference sequence). CDR3 nucleotides: TGCAGTGCTAGAGATGGGACACTCGTTGGTACAGATACGCAGTATTTT. Its translation is CSARDGTLVGTDTQYF.

This clonotype was seen at least ten times. The V call is TRBV5-1, the J call TRBJ2-7; perhaps D is TRBD1 or TRBD2 (5 bases each). V lost 4 bases and J lost 6, with 17 bases in between. Germline V gives CDR1 SGHRS, CDR2 YFSETQ. The CDR3 runs to 14 residues. CDR3 coding DNA: TGCGCCAGCAGCCCCGGGACCCTTCACCTCGAGCAGTACTTC. It yields the protein CASSPGTLHLEQYF. Based on the CDR3 plus reference TRBV5-1 and TRBJ2-7, the full variable domain is KAGVTQTPRYLIKTRGQQVTLSCSPISGHRSVSWYQQTPGQGLQFLFEYFSETQRNKGNFPGRFSGRQFSNSRSEMNVSTLELGDSALYLCASSPGTLHLEQYFGPGTRLTVT.

The chain couples TRBV28 to TRBJ2-1; no clear D. CDR1 and CDR2 from the germline V gene are MDHEN and SYDVKM. Trimming cost V 5 bases and J 6 bases, with 17 bases left between them. This CDR3 has 15 residues. For the CDR3, the DNA is TGTGCCAGCAGTCCTAAGGGTACAGTTTCCAATGAGCAGTTCTTC. Translation: CASSPKGTVSNEQFF.

This clonotype was seen ten or more times. This chain's CDR3 is CASSLIGTSGISLYF. The CDR3 DNA follows: TGTGCCAGCAGCTTGATTGGGACTAGCGGGATTTCTTTGTACTTC. The chain links TRBV5-6 to TRBJ2-7; TRBD2 aligns across 13 bases. Trimming at V came to 1 base and at J to 12 bases, leaving 10 bases not matched to a gene. CDR1 is SGHDT and CDR2 is YYEEEE in the germline V gene. The CDR3 loop spans 15 amino acids.

This clonotype appeared many times. The CDR3 DNA sequence: TGCAGTGCTCTAGTAGGAGGGAGACCCTACGAGCAGTACTTC. Translation: CSALVGGRPYEQYF. The chain links TRBV20-1 to TRBJ2-7, with D tentatively TRBD2 (6 bases). The germline gives CDR1 DFQATT, CDR2 SNEGSKA (reference sequence). The CDR3 has 14 residues. V gave up 5 bases and J gave up 2 bases, with 16 bases separating them.

This clonotype was observed many times. The V and J genes are TRBV29-1 and TRBJ2-1; either TRBD1 or TRBD2 may fit D (6 bases each). The CDR3 spans 13 residues. CDR1 SQVTM and CDR2 ANQGSEA come from the germline V gene. V lost 2 bases and J 8 bases, leaving 13 bases between the germline ends. The CDR3 sequence: CSVERQEGDEQFF. As DNA, the CDR3 is TGCAGCGTTGAAAGACAGGAGGGGGATGAGCAGTTCTTC.

This clonotype occurred a few times. CDR3 residues: CASSPIERGSSTDTQYF. CDR3 bases: TGTGCCAGCAGTCCCATCGAGCGGGGTTCTAGCACAGATACGCAGTATTTT. This chain links TRBV6-6 with TRBJ2-3, with 7 bases aligning to TRBD2. The CDR3 is made up of 17 amino acids. Germline loops: CDR1 MNHNY, CDR2 SVGAGI (reference sequence). V lost 5 bases, J lost 0 bases, and 11 bases stayed unmatched.

The chain joins TRBV4-1 to TRBJ2-7; TRBD2 is a possible D gene (6 bases). The CDR3 has 13 amino acids. Germline CDR1 and CDR2: MGHRA and YSYEKL. The V end was cut by 1 base, the J end by 5 bases, with 9 bases between. This CDR3 reads CASSQGLANEQYF. CDR3 nucleotide sequence: TGCGCCAGCAGCCAAGGCCTAGCGAACGAGCAGTACTTC.

This clonotype was detected many times. The chain combines TRBV29-1 with TRBJ2-1, with TRBD2 matching 10 bases. CDR1 is SQVTM, CDR2 ANQGSEA, per germline. CDR3 length equals 16 residues. The ends lost 2 bases at V and 4 bases at J; junction bases unmatched: 8. CDR3 nucleotide sequence: TGCAGCGTTGAATATCAGGGGACTAGCGTTTACAATGAGCAGTTCTTC. Amino acid sequence: CSVEYQGTSVYNEQFF.

A remark on this clonotype: A much larger clone lies one base from this, so it may be a read error. This chain connects TRBV28 to TRBJ2-1; 8 positions agree with TRBD2. The CDR3 has 14 residues. V was clipped by 3 bases and J by 15 bases; unmatched bases: 13. Germline V gene lookup returns CDR1 MDHEN and CDR2 SYDVKM. This CDR3 is CASSLRTSRRKPFF. The CDR3 DNA sequence: TGTGCCAGCAGTTTGAGGACTAGCCGACGAAAACCGTTCTTC.

This clonotype appeared a few times. J is TRBJ1-1 and V is TRBV27, with D uncertain. This CDR3 contains 13 residues. V dropped 6 bases and J dropped 1 base, with 9 bases sitting between them. CDR1 is MNHEY and CDR2 is SMNVEV in the germline V gene (reference sequence). The CDR3 region is CASRTQKNTEAFF. The CDR3 region has the DNA TGTGCCAGCAGAACTCAGAAGAACACTGAAGCTTTCTTT.

This clonotype was detected many times. The chain uses TRBV10-3 and TRBJ1-1, with 8 bases matching TRBD1. The CDR3 runs 14 residues. Germline assignment: CDR1 ENHRY and CDR2 SYGVKD. In DNA form, the CDR3 reads TGTGCTGTGACGCGACAGGGGCCGAACACTGAAGCTTTCTTT. Protein product: CAVTRQGPNTEAFF.

There are a few counts of this clonotype. V and J are TRBV29-1 and TRBJ2-3, with D perhaps TRBD1 (5 bases). The CDR3 has 15 residues. Trimming removed 4 bases at V and 0 bases at J, with 14 bases between. Germline values: CDR1 SQVTM, CDR2 ANQGSEA. The DNA of the CDR3 is TGCAGCGTTGCAACCAGGGTACTCAGCACAGATACGCAGTATTTT. This translates into CSVATRVLSTDTQYF.